These 22 T cell receptor beta chains came from one sample sequenced in a study of glioma-infiltrating T cells after dendritic cell vaccination. Time point here: after dendritic cell vaccination, including at tumor progression/relapse. Method: immunoSEQ multiplex PCR; TCRdb's copy keeps in-frame clones and lacks some. This sample yields 98,000 or so clones, of which 65% to 85% are seen a single time; about 5% belongs to the top ten. Sequenced here: blood, sampled after dendritic cell vaccination. The receptors originated from a human donor with glioblastoma.

The chain links TRBV2 to TRBJ1-1; 9 positions match TRBD1. V trimming: 7 bases; J trimming: 2 bases; junction bases outside the gene matches: 11. The germline gives CDR1 SNHLY, CDR2 FYNNEI. CDR3 length equals 16 residues. The DNA of the CDR3 is TGTGCCAGCACGGGACAGGGATTGGGGCCCAACACTGAAGCTTTCTTT. This sequence encodes CASTGQGLGPNTEAFF.

The J gene is TRBJ2-7, the V gene TRBV4-1; D might be TRBD2 (5 bases). Germline V gives CDR1 MGHRA, CDR2 YSYEKL. This CDR3 region has 16 residues. V gave up 0 bases and J gave up 2 bases, with 14 bases separating them. The CDR3 sequence is CASSQDGWRAPYEQYF. In DNA form, the CDR3 reads TGCGCCAGCAGCCAAGATGGATGGCGGGCCCCCTACGAGCAGTACTTC.

The genes are TRBV2 and TRBJ2-7; 9 bases match TRBD1. Losses at the gene ends were 6 bases for V and 7 bases for J; bases not matched to a gene: 16. Germline-derived CDR1 and CDR2 are SNHLY and FYNNEI. This CDR3 is built from 16 residues. This CDR3 is CASRETPGTGTQEQYF. CDR3 coding DNA: TGTGCCAGCAGAGAAACCCCCGGGACAGGGACTCAGGAGCAGTACTTC.

The chain recombines TRBV28 with TRBJ2-7; TRBD2 matches at 14 bases. Trimming removed 10 bases from V and 6 bases from J; junction bases left unmatched: 17. In germline, CDR1 is MDHEN, CDR2 SYDVKM. This CDR3 is built from 17 residues. CDR3 sequence reads: CATNSFLGLAGEGEQYF. The CDR3 DNA sequence: TGTGCCACCAACAGTTTCTTGGGACTAGCGGGAGAGGGCGAGCAGTACTTC.

This sequence joins TRBV28 and TRBJ2-3; maybe TRBD2 (6 bases). V was clipped by 8 bases and J by 4 bases, with 22 bases between them. Germline V CDR1 and CDR2: MDHEN, SYDVKM. This CDR3 has 16 residues. The CDR3: CASGTFSGLRPDTQYF. The CDR3 nucleotides read TGTGCCAGCGGGACGTTTAGCGGTCTCCGGCCAGATACGCAGTATTTT.

This chain links TRBV6-1 with TRBJ1-1, with 8 bases lining up with TRBD1. This CDR3 comprises 15 residues. Germline-derived CDR1 and CDR2 are MNHNS and SASEGT. V gave up 5 bases and J gave up 5 bases; unmatched junction bases: 10. The CDR3 DNA follows: TGTGCCAGCAGTCCAAGCCAGGGGGCGAAAACTGAAGCTTTCTTT. It codes for CASSPSQGAKTEAFF.

As for this clone: The same CDR3 arises from other DNA sequences in this sample as well. The V gene is TRBV5-1, the J gene TRBJ1-1; D might be TRBD1 (5 bases). Looked up from germline, CDR1 is SGHRS and CDR2 is YFSETQ. V was pared by 3 bases and J by 5 bases, with 14 bases between. The CDR3 extends over 14 amino acids. The CDR3 coding sequence is TGCGCCAGCAGCTCAGGGACGGAGGGGACTGAAGCTTTCTTT. Amino acids: CASSSGTEGTEAFF.

V and J are TRBV7-3 and TRBJ2-1; a weak D match, TRBD2 (6 bases). The germline V and J ends were trimmed by 5 bases and 1 base, with 9 bases remaining between them. Germline V gene sequence: CDR1 SGHTA, CDR2 FQGTGA. The CDR3 is 14 residues long. CDR3 in DNA: TGTGCCAGCAGCCCAGCGGGTTCCTACAATGAGCAGTTCTTC. This codes for CASSPAGSYNEQFF. Full variable domain (outside the CDR3, taken from reference TRBV7-3 and TRBJ2-1): GAGVSQTPSNKVTEKGKYVELRCDPISGHTALYWYRQSLGQGPEFLIYFQGTGAADDSGLPNDRFFAVRPEGSVSTLKIQRTERGDSAVYLCASSPAGSYNEQFFGPGTRLTVL.

This rearrangement joins TRBV10-3 to TRBJ2-5; D is possibly TRBD1 (5 bases). The CDR3 length is 14 residues. Germline V gene lookup returns CDR1 ENHRY and CDR2 SYGVKD. Trimming stripped 0 bases from V and 10 bases from J, with 15 bases between. CDR3 nucleotides: TGTGCCATCAGTGAGTCTGGCCGATTAGGGGTCCAGTACTTC. Translation: CAISESGRLGVQYF.

The V gene is TRBV6-1, the J gene TRBJ2-3, with 8 bases fitting TRBD1. From germline, CDR1 is MNHNS and CDR2 SASEGT. The J segment lost 6 bases and the V segment lost 2 bases, leaving 7 bases of the junction unmatched. This CDR3 spans 15 amino acids. DNA for the CDR3: TGTGCCAGCAGTGAAAGTTCAGGGGGCAGGGATACGCAGTATTTT. Amino acids: CASSESSGGRDTQYF.

The chain links TRBV18 to TRBJ2-5; 8 bases match TRBD2. J gave up 2 bases and V 0 bases, and 11 bases lay outside the gene matches. The germline CDR1 and CDR2 sequences are KGHSH and LQKENI. CDR3 length: 18 amino acids. The CDR3 nucleotides read TGTGCCAGCTCACCACCGGTCGGGTTAGCGGGGATGCAAGAGACCCAGTACTTC. It codes for CASSPPVGLAGMQETQYF. The full variable domain, completed using reference TRBV18 and TRBJ2-5, is NAGVMQNPRHLVRRRGQEARLRCSPMKGHSHVYWYRQLPEEGLKFMVYLQKENIIDESGMPKERFSAEFPKEGPSILRIQQVVRGDSAAYFCASSPPVGLAGMQETQYFGPGTRLLVL.

J is TRBJ2-5 and V is TRBV2; 8 bases agree with TRBD1. CDR1 SNHLY and CDR2 FYNNEI come from the germline V gene. Trimming removed 5 bases from V and 5 bases from J; junction bases left unmatched: 4. The CDR3 is 13 residues long. CDR3 nucleotide sequence: TGTGCCAGCAGTTCCGACAGGGGTGAGACCCAGTACTTC. It encodes CASSSDRGETQYF.

This chain joins TRBV27 and TRBJ1-5; perhaps TRBD1 as D (6 bases). V gave up 4 bases and J gave up 6 bases, with 22 bases separating them. This CDR3 region has 17 residues. From germline, CDR1 is MNHEY and CDR2 SMNVEV (reference sequence). The DNA of the CDR3 is TGTGCCAGCAGTTCGGGGGGTTTAAGGGGGGGCGTTCAGCCCCAGCATTTT. Its protein product is CASSSGGLRGGVQPQHF.

The chain carries TRBV5-1 and TRBJ2-7; weak D call: TRBD1 (6 bases). This CDR3 has 15 residues. Germline V CDR1 and CDR2: SGHRS, YFSETQ. V was shortened by 0 bases and J by 2 bases, with 12 bases between the two germline ends. CDR3 DNA: TGCGCCAGCAGCTTGGGACAGGCGGCACCCTACGAGCAGTACTTC. This codes for CASSLGQAAPYEQYF.

The chain employs TRBV30 and TRBJ1-6, with 10 bases lining up with TRBD1. The CDR3 contains 16 residues. CDR1 is GTSNPN and CDR2 is SVGIG in the germline V gene (reference sequence). V dropped 0 bases and J dropped 6; count of bases not matched to a gene: 5. The CDR3 sequence: CAWSVIGTGANSPLHF. The CDR3 DNA reads TGTGCCTGGAGTGTTATCGGGACAGGGGCTAATTCACCCCTCCACTTT.

The chain combines TRBV5-4 with TRBJ2-2, with 11 bases identical to TRBD1. Germline CDR1 and CDR2: SGHNT and YYREEE (reference sequence). The CDR3 loop spans 16 amino acids. The junction had 2 bases not matched to a gene; V was cut back by 3 bases and J by 1 base. The chain's CDR3 is CASSSDRGQNTGELFF. CDR3 DNA sequence: TGTGCCAGCAGCTCGGACAGGGGGCAGAACACCGGGGAGCTGTTTTTT.

The V and J genes are TRBV28 and TRBJ1-1, with unresolved D. The CDR3 runs 14 residues. V was shortened by 5 bases and J by 10 bases, with 20 bases between the two germline ends. The V gene's germline CDR1 is MDHEN and CDR2 SYDVKM. CDR3 region: CASSPSKPTEGAFF. The CDR3 DNA is TGTGCCAGCAGTCCATCTAAGCCCACCGAGGGAGCTTTCTTT.

The chain joins TRBV5-5 to TRBJ2-7, with 7 bases fitting TRBD2. The junction had 9 bases not matched to a gene; V was cut back by 1 base and J by 5 bases. CDR1 SGHKS and CDR2 YYEKEE come from the germline V gene (reference sequence). The CDR3 consists of 15 residues. CDR3 nucleotide sequence: TGTGCCAGCAGCTTGCGACCGGGAGGCCCGGACGAGCAGTACTTC. Protein product: CASSLRPGGPDEQYF.

This rearrangement joins TRBV18 to TRBJ1-2; D unclear. The CDR3 length is 14 residues. Looked up from germline, CDR1 is KGHSH and CDR2 is LQKENI. Trimming took off 3 bases at V and 6 bases at J, with 14 bases between the two ends. CDR3 region: CASSPKRASDGYTF. DNA for the CDR3: TGTGCCAGCTCACCGAAGAGGGCATCGGATGGCTACACCTTC.

The chain recombines TRBV6-1 with TRBJ1-2; no reliable D call. The V end lost 5 bases, the J end lost 8 bases, and 9 bases lay between the germline ends. CDR1 and CDR2 (germline): MNHNS, SASEGT. The CDR3 runs to 11 residues. The DNA for the CDR3 is TGTGCCAGCAGTCCTCCCCCCGGCTACACCTTC. Its protein product is CASSPPPGYTF.

This clone has just a few counts. The chain employs TRBV6-1 and TRBJ1-1; 8 nucleotides align to TRBD1. Looked up from germline, CDR1 is MNHNS and CDR2 is SASEGT. V dropped 4 bases and J dropped 5; count of bases not matched to a gene: 9. The CDR3 runs 15 residues. CDR3 nucleotide sequence: TGTGCCAGCAGTGGGCCCGGACAGGGTCGAACTGAAGCTTTCTTT. Translating gives CASSGPGQGRTEAFF.

The rearrangement links TRBV6-1 to TRBJ2-3, with TRBD2 identical over 11 bases. CDR3 size: 17 residues. Germline CDR1 and CDR2: MNHNS and SASEGT. V shed 1 base, J shed 3 bases, and the junction held 6 bases outside the gene matches. The CDR3 loop is CASSEVAGGLSTDTQYF. The CDR3 DNA reads TGTGCCAGCAGTGAAGTAGCGGGGGGGCTGTCGACAGATACGCAGTATTTT.